The entry that follows covers one TCR beta chain sequence. Its antigen is unknown. The CDR3 consists of 16 residues. Germline CDR1 and CDR2: SGHNT and YYREEE (reference sequence). V lost 2 bases and J 0 bases, leaving 12 bases between the germline ends. These data originate in a study of cytomegalovirus exposure and HLA in healthy donors. Points from the study as a whole: The authors considered a cluster of highly shared sequence variants likely to be a sequencing artifact.

With 60 Vbeta and 13 Jbeta primers, the PCR was carried out. Profiled with immunoSEQ multiplex PCR; TCRdb holds only in-frame clones, not every one. The data contain about 170,000 clones, about 81% of them singletons. This chain links TRBV5-4 with TRBJ2-1; maybe TRBD2 (6 bases). Material for sequencing was PBMCs. The origin of this receptor is a girl aged 2 to 9 in good health and CMV-seropositive. For the CDR3, the DNA is TGTGCCAGCAGCTTTAGGGACTCGAGCTCCTACAATGAGCAGTTCTTC. It translates to CASSFRDSSSYNEQFF.